The next 9 T cell receptor beta chains were all read from a single sample in a study of blood T cell repertoires in COVID-19. Clones were read by immunoSEQ multiplex PCR, and TCRdb kept only the in-frame ones, dropping some. The sample holds more than 55,000 clones, 80% to 95% seen once. The sample consisted of peripheral blood. These receptors originate from a man in his fifties or sixties with active COVID-19.

The rearrangement uses TRBV7-2 and TRBJ1-5, with D perhaps TRBD1 (5 bases). CDR1 SGHTA and CDR2 FQGNSA come from the germline V gene. V was pared by 6 bases and J by 4 bases, with 16 bases between. This CDR3 is built from 15 residues. The CDR3 spells CASRPTGPSNQPQHF. The CDR3 coding sequence is TGTGCCAGCAGGCCCACAGGTCCCTCAAATCAGCCCCAGCATTTT.

V is TRBV6-2 or TRBV6-3 and J is TRBJ1-1, with D tentatively TRBD1 (6 bases). The CDR3 is 14 amino acids. From germline, CDR1 is MNHEY and CDR2 SVGEGT. Trimming cost V 8 bases and J 3 bases, with 16 bases left between them. The CDR3 region has the DNA TGTGCCAGCGGCCTACAGGGAAGGGACACTGAAGCTTTCTTT. Its protein product is CASGLQGRDTEAFF.

The CDR3 DNA reads TGTGCCAGCAGCTTGATCTACGGCAATGAGCAGTTCTTC. Its translation: CASSLIYGNEQFF. The V and J genes are TRBV5-6 and TRBJ2-1, with D hard to call. CDR3 length: 13 amino acids. Between the trimmed V and J ends, which lost 1 base and 6 bases, there was a span of 8 bases. Germline CDR1 SGHDT, CDR2 YYEEEE.

V gene TRBV6-6 combines with J gene TRBJ2-5, with 7 bases fitting TRBD2. The germline V gene encodes CDR1 MNHNY and CDR2 SVGAGI (reference sequence). The CDR3 covers 15 residues. After removal of 6 bases from V and 1 base from J, the junction contained 8 bases not matched to a gene. CDR3 bases: TGTGCCAGCAGGTCCCCCGGGACTACCCAAGAGACCCAGTACTTC. Its translation is CASRSPGTTQETQYF.

V is TRBV6-1 and J is TRBJ1-5; TRBD1 matches 7 bases. Losses at the gene ends were 2 bases for V and 3 bases for J; bases not matched to a gene: 4. Germline V gene data show CDR1 as MNHNS and CDR2 as SASEGT. The CDR3 loop spans 15 amino acids. In nucleotides, the CDR3 is TGTGCCAGCAGTGAACAAGGGGGCCTCAATCAGCCCCAGCATTTT. Protein sequence: CASSEQGGLNQPQHF.

The CDR3 sequence is CASSPRLAGSSYNEQFF. The CDR3 DNA reads TGTGCCAGCAGCCCGCGACTAGCGGGTAGCTCCTACAATGAGCAGTTCTTC. The chain carries TRBV9 and TRBJ2-1; 10 nucleotides agree with TRBD2. V lost 4 bases, J lost 0 bases, and 7 bases stayed unmatched. Germline V gives CDR1 SGDLS, CDR2 YYNGEE. This CDR3 spans 17 amino acids.

This chain joins TRBV5-4 and TRBJ1-1; D is undetermined. The CDR3 spans 14 residues. Germline V lookup: CDR1 SGHNT, CDR2 YYREEE (reference sequence). V gave up 0 bases and J gave up 3 bases, with 9 bases separating them. The CDR3 region is CASSLVAGDTEAFF. The CDR3 DNA reads as TGTGCCAGCAGCTTGGTTGCGGGAGACACTGAAGCTTTCTTT.

The gene calls are TRBV21-1 and TRBJ1-5; the table names TRBD1, a call not compared with the DNA. TRBV21-1 is noted as a pseudogene. The CDR3 spans 15 residues. CDR3 DNA: TGTGCCAGCAGCAAATCCCCCAGGGCCGCAGGGCCCCAGCATTTT. Translation: CASSKSPRAAGPQHF.

V usage is TRBV5-1 and J usage is TRBJ2-4; possible D gene TRBD1, 6 bases. CDR1 is SGHRS and CDR2 is YFSETQ in the germline V gene. The CDR3 length is 16 residues. Trimming shortened V by 0 bases and J by 2 bases, and 12 bases separated the two germline ends. CDR3 region: CASSLEGVTTKNIQYF. The CDR3 DNA follows: TGCGCCAGCAGCTTGGAGGGGGTTACCACCAAAAACATTCAGTACTTC.